The clone carrying this T cell receptor beta chain was found a few times. What it binds is not known. The data originate from a study of cytomegalovirus exposure and HLA in healthy donors. Study information: Approximately 85 million unique TCRs from HLA-typed donors were held in an early release of data.

V lost 4 bases and J lost 7, with 11 bases in between. The CDR3 runs to 13 residues. From germline, CDR1 is MDHEN and CDR2 SYDVKM. General study results and limits: One variant, a missense change in DCLRE1C, was linked in a later analysis to TCR beta V- and J-gene trimming. It was assumed in the presence/absence analyses that sequencing depth was roughly uniform across donors.

The PCR ran on 60 Vbeta and 13 Jbeta primers. Sequencing used immunoSEQ multiplex PCR; TCRdb keeps in-frame clones, though not all of them. The sample shows about 82,000 clones, around 76% of them seen only once. The TCR sequence derives from a woman aged 45-59 years in good health and CMV-seropositive. The chain joins TRBV28 to TRBJ1-5; maybe TRBD1 (6 bases). Sequencing input: PBMCs. CDR3 amino acids: CASSWGRGQPQHF. The CDR3 coding sequence is TGTGCCAGCAGTTGGGGCAGGGGCCAGCCCCAGCATTTT.